This record looks at one T cell receptor (beta chain) sequence and its context. Authors' methods: Reference gene primers were amplified, and this amplification served to estimate nucleated cell counts. Only in-frame clones appear in the TCRdb table, and some are missing; sequencing was by immunoSEQ multiplex PCR. D and trimming were read from the DNA, whereas the V and J calls and clone size are those reported in that table. The sample consists of around 120,000 clones, around 90% of them appearing once. V was pared by 1 base and J by 10 bases, with 16 bases between. The CDR3 is 14 amino acids. The V gene's germline CDR1 is LGHDT and CDR2 YNNKEL (reference sequence). The data originate from a study of blood T cell repertoires in COVID-19. At the level of the study: Researchers got acute and convalescent COVID-19 samples from the United States, Italy and Spain. PBMCs, B-cell-depleted T cells, or T cells provided the cDNA or gDNA that made up the material.

The V call is TRBV3-1 (or the pseudogene TRBV3-2), the J call TRBJ2-5; perhaps TRBD2 as D (5 bases). This receptor was obtained from a human donor in a cohort sampled during active COVID-19. Sequencing was performed on peripheral blood. CDR3 nucleotide sequence: TGTGCCAGCAGCCAAGGCATCCCATCCCGGGGCCAGTACTTC. This translates into CASSQGIPSRGQYF.